The 18 T cell receptor beta chains in this list originate from one sample, sequenced in a study of cytomegalovirus exposure and HLA in healthy donors. The PCR contained 60 Vbeta and 13 Jbeta primers. Method: immunoSEQ multiplex PCR; TCRdb's copy keeps in-frame clones and lacks some. The repertoire has under 200,000 clones, approximately 71% of them found once; the top ten carry 7.7%. Material for sequencing was PBMCs. Source of these receptors: a woman aged 40 to 55 in good health and CMV-seropositive.

The chain is built from TRBV5-1 and TRBJ1-1; D is uncertain. The germline gives CDR1 SGHRS, CDR2 YFSETQ. The CDR3 totals 16 residues. Trimming shortened V by 0 bases and J by 1 base, and 13 bases separated the two germline ends. CDR3 loop: CASSLVGWERNTEAFF. In nucleotides, the CDR3 is TGCGCCAGCAGCTTGGTCGGGTGGGAGAGGAACACTGAAGCTTTCTTT.

The chain has TRBV7-8 and TRBJ2-3; TRBD1 aligns across 8 bases. With V trimmed by 1 base and J by 5 bases, 5 bases remained unmatched. This CDR3 has 15 amino acids. In germline, CDR1 is SGHVS, CDR2 FQNEAQ. In DNA, the CDR3 is TGTGCCAGCAGCTTAGAACAGGGGGGTAGAGATACGCAGTATTTT. It encodes CASSLEQGGRDTQYF.

The rearrangement uses TRBV5-1 and TRBJ2-2; 8 nucleotides match TRBD1. The ends lost 6 bases at V and 3 bases at J; junction bases unmatched: 7. There are 15 residues in the CDR3. Germline V CDR1 and CDR2: SGHRS, YFSETQ. The DNA of the CDR3 is TGCGCCAGCAAGACAGGGGTTTCGGACACCGGGGAGCTGTTTTTT. This codes for CASKTGVSDTGELFF.

The chain uses TRBV28 and TRBJ1-3; no firm D call. Trimming cost V 7 bases and J 0 bases, with 13 bases left between them. This CDR3 contains 15 residues. Germline lookup yields CDR1 MDHEN and CDR2 SYDVKM. The CDR3 bases are TGTGCCAGCACCCTTTACCTAGGCTCTGGAAACACCATATATTTT. Translation: CASTLYLGSGNTIYF. Drawing the rest from reference TRBV28 and TRBJ1-3, the complete variable domain is DVKVTQSSRYLVKRTGEKVFLECVQDMDHENMFWYRQDPGLGLRLIYFSYDVKMKEKGDIPEGYSVSREKKERFSLILESASTNQTSMYLCASTLYLGSGNTIYFGEGSWLTVV.

The chain couples TRBV5-1 to TRBJ2-7; a possible D gene is TRBD1 (6 bases). This CDR3 contains 14 residues. V was trimmed by 4 bases and J by 0 bases, leaving 11 bases between them. CDR1 is SGHRS, CDR2 YFSETQ, per germline. The CDR3 nucleotides read TGCGCCAGCAGCAGGACAGCGACCTCCTACGAGCAGTACTTC. This encodes CASSRTATSYEQYF. Variable domain in full (rest from reference TRBV5-1 and TRBJ2-7): KAGVTQTPRYLIKTRGQQVTLSCSPISGHRSVSWYQQTPGQGLQFLFEYFSETQRNKGNFPGRFSGRQFSNSRSEMNVSTLELGDSALYLCASSRTATSYEQYFGPGTRLTVT.

CDR3 sequence reads: CASSPEGAGVTGELFF. In DNA, the CDR3 is TGTGCCAGCAGCCCCGAGGGGGCCGGCGTCACCGGGGAGCTGTTTTTT. The chain links TRBV9 to TRBJ2-2, with TRBD1 matching over 7 bases. Germline assignment: CDR1 SGDLS and CDR2 YYNGEE. The trim removed 4 bases at V and 4 bases at J, leaving 10 bases unmatched. This CDR3 region has 16 residues.

The chain carries TRBV28 and TRBJ1-1; TRBD1 matches at 8 bases. Germline-derived CDR1 and CDR2 are MDHEN and SYDVKM. V gave up 1 base and J gave up 6 bases; unmatched junction bases: 4. This CDR3 is 14 amino acids long. The CDR3 region is CASSLSRQGPEAFF. In nucleotides, the CDR3 is TGTGCCAGCAGTTTATCCCGACAGGGGCCTGAAGCTTTCTTT.

This chain uses TRBV21-1 with TRBJ1-3; the D segment call TRBD1 is taken from the table without a DNA check. TRBV21-1 is given as a pseudogene. CDR3 length: 18 amino acids. The CDR3 DNA sequence: TGTGCCAGCTCCTGGGGGACAGGGGGCGTTAATTCTGGAAACACCATATATTTT. It is translated as CASSWGTGGVNSGNTIYF.

This clone has a single count. The J gene is TRBJ2-3, the V gene TRBV18; TRBD2 aligns across 7 bases. In germline, CDR1 is KGHSH, CDR2 LQKENI. With V trimmed by 5 bases and J by 0 bases, 14 bases remained unmatched. CDR3 size: 18 residues. CDR3 protein: CASSDLYPSGKSTDTQYF. The CDR3 nucleotides are TGTGCCAGCTCAGATCTATACCCTAGCGGAAAAAGCACAGATACGCAGTATTTT.

J is TRBJ2-3 and V is TRBV5-4, with TRBD2 matching over 13 bases. The CDR3 loop spans 16 amino acids. Germline CDR1 is SGHNT and CDR2 is YYREEE (reference sequence). J lost 0 bases, V lost 5 bases, and 3 bases had no gene match. Written as DNA, the CDR3 is TGTGCCAGCAGGCGACTAGCGGGAGGTAGCACAGATACGCAGTATTTT. Its protein product is CASRRLAGGSTDTQYF.

This clone was counted a few times. This chain uses TRBV6-1 with TRBJ1-5; 10 nucleotides agree with TRBD1. The CDR3 length is 14 residues. V dropped 6 bases and J dropped 3; count of bases not matched to a gene: 2. Germline lookup yields CDR1 MNHNS and CDR2 SASEGT. DNA for the CDR3: TGTGCCAGCAGCGGGACAGGGGTCAATCAGCCCCAGCATTTT. This codes for CASSGTGVNQPQHF.

The gene calls are TRBV2 and TRBJ2-1, with a possible D match to TRBD2 (5 bases). In germline, CDR1 is SNHLY, CDR2 FYNNEI. V gave up 6 bases and J gave up 3 bases, with 12 bases separating them. The CDR3 covers 14 residues. CDR3 sequence: CASRKERDYNEQFF. CDR3 sequence (DNA): TGTGCCAGCAGGAAAGAGAGGGACTACAATGAGCAGTTCTTC.

V gene TRBV6-4 combines with J gene TRBJ2-3; D gene unclear. Germline CDR1 and CDR2: MRHNA and SNTAGT. There are 15 residues in the CDR3. V was pared by 0 bases and J by 8 bases, with 15 bases between. CDR3 in amino acids: CASSDSIERPGTQYF. The DNA of the CDR3 is TGTGCCAGCAGTGACTCCATAGAGCGACCGGGTACGCAGTATTTT.

This chain joins TRBV7-9 and TRBJ1-2, with no clear D. Per the germline V gene, CDR1 is SEHNR and CDR2 is FQNEAQ (reference sequence). Deletions cut 2 bases from V and 4 bases from J, with 11 bases between. The CDR3 runs to 14 residues. The CDR3 spells CASSLSRNSYGYTF. The CDR3 DNA follows: TGTGCCAGCAGCTTATCCCGGAACAGCTATGGCTACACCTTC.

The chain has TRBV27 and TRBJ2-7; TRBD2 aligns across 13 bases. Germline CDR1 MNHEY, CDR2 SMNVEV (reference sequence). The CDR3 runs 18 residues. After removal of 4 bases from V and 3 bases from J, the junction contained 12 bases not matched to a gene. The CDR3: CASSSLGLAGPLNYEQYF. The DNA of the CDR3 is TGTGCCAGCAGTTCCCTGGGACTAGCGGGGCCGTTAAACTACGAGCAGTACTTC.

This clone was counted only a few times. The sample carries other DNA sequences with the same CDR3. This rearrangement joins TRBV19 to TRBJ1-2; weak D call: TRBD1 (6 bases). CDR1 and CDR2 from the germline V gene are LNHDA and SQIVND (reference sequence). The V end lost 5 bases, the J end lost 3 bases, and 10 bases lay between the germline ends. This CDR3 spans 13 amino acids. The CDR3 sequence is CASSQQGDYGYTF. The CDR3 nucleotides read TGTGCCAGTAGTCAACAGGGCGACTATGGCTACACCTTC.

The chain recombines TRBV28 with TRBJ2-1, with 7 bases fitting TRBD2. With 6 bases clipped from V and 14 bases from J, the junction kept 7 bases outside the gene matches. The CDR3 sequence is 11 residues long. Germline CDR1 and CDR2: MDHEN and SYDVKM. The CDR3 protein is CASSHAGGKFF. CDR3 nucleotides: TGTGCCAGCAGCCATGCCGGGGGGAAGTTCTTC.

V usage is TRBV4-1 and J usage is TRBJ1-1; 11 bases are shared with TRBD1. This CDR3 has 16 residues. V lost 4 bases to trimming and J lost 6 bases; unmatched junction nucleotides: 10. Per the germline V gene, CDR1 is MGHRA and CDR2 is YSYEKL. CDR3 in DNA: TGCGCCAGCAGCCCCTCTCGAGGACAGGGGGCTTCTGAAGCTTTCTTT. This codes for CASSPSRGQGASEAFF.